Below, one TCR beta chain is given with its context. The CDR3 spans 18 residues. The V gene end was trimmed by 5 bases and the J gene end by 6 bases; junction bases not matched to a gene: 15. Germline V lookup: CDR1 MNHNY, CDR2 SVGAGI (reference sequence). The sample belongs to a study of blood T cell repertoires in COVID-19. Study summary: Spain, Italy and the United States supplied samples that represented acute and convalescent COVID-19.

Methods used by the authors: Researchers report that nucleated cell counts were estimated from reference gene primer amplification. Profiled with immunoSEQ multiplex PCR; TCRdb holds only in-frame clones, not every one. D and trimming were read from the DNA, whereas the V and J calls and clone size are those reported in that table. Here the sample spans just over 75,000 clones, roughly 80% being singletons. The source material was peripheral blood. The clonotype originates from a man aged 55 to 70 with active or convalescent COVID-19. V usage is TRBV6-6 and J usage is TRBJ1-5; 11 nucleotides align to TRBD1. CDR3 protein: CASSPTRPGQGVGQPQHF. CDR3 bases: TGTGCCAGCAGTCCAACACGACCGGGACAGGGGGTTGGTCAGCCCCAGCATTTT.